This T cell receptor beta chain was captured by sequencing in a study of vaccination and CD4 T cells after COVID-19. The overall study: From HCoV-229E, HCoV-OC43, HCoV-NL63 and SARS-CoV-2, overlapping spike peptides were used to stimulate the cells.

Noted treatment: approximately 10-day PBMC culture with coronavirus spike peptide pools or control peptides (ViraFEST assay). Concerning this clonotype: Its matching antigen is unknown.

V was cut by 6 bases and J by 4 bases, with 6 bases left in between. Germline V gene data show CDR1 as MNHNS and CDR2 as SASEGT. The CDR3 runs to 11 residues. Sequenced with the Oncomine TCR Beta short-read assay was DNA taken from cultured CD4+ T cells. In TCRdb, the PCR reads were re-called with MiXCR into one record per CDR3 protein. The sample gives 15,000 to 20,000 distinct CDR3 sequences, roughly 40% of which show up once; just under 9% is in the top ten. The chain employs TRBV6-1 and TRBJ1-2; D remains ambiguous. Sequencing used CD4+ T cells from blood, cultured in vitro, obtained after SARS-CoV-2 vaccination. The TCR was taken from a human donor who had recovered from COVID-19. The CDR3, as DNA: TGTGCCAGCAGCCAGAGCTATGGCTACACCTTC. Amino acid sequence: CASSQSYGYTF.